The 5 T cell receptor beta chains given below trace back to one sample, sequenced in a study of cytomegalovirus exposure and HLA in healthy donors. The primer mix had 60 Vbeta and 13 Jbeta primers. Clones were read by immunoSEQ multiplex PCR, and TCRdb kept only the in-frame ones, dropping some. The table has 150,000 or so clones, about 80% seen once. The specimen was PBMCs. The receptors originated from a man aged 25-45 years in good health and CMV-seropositive.

The chain links TRBV27 to TRBJ2-1; D may be TRBD1 (5 bases). CDR1 MNHEY and CDR2 SMNVEV come from the germline V gene (reference sequence). The CDR3 length is 13 residues. Trimming shortened V by 2 bases and J by 8 bases, and 10 bases separated the two germline ends. In nucleotides, the CDR3 is TGTGCCAGCAGTTTAATCAGGGCCCATGAGCAGTTCTTC. Amino acid sequence: CASSLIRAHEQFF.

The V call is TRBV5-4, the J call TRBJ2-5; TRBD2 aligns across 8 bases. The junction had 8 bases not matched to a gene; V was cut back by 5 bases and J by 2 bases. CDR3 size: 15 residues. Germline-derived CDR1 and CDR2 are SGHNT and YYREEE (reference sequence). DNA of the CDR3: TGTGCCAGCAGTCCGAGCGGGAGACTACAAGAGACCCAGTACTTC. This encodes CASSPSGRLQETQYF.

The CDR3 DNA follows: TGTGCCAGCAGTTTTGCGGGGTGTGAAGCTTTCTTT. Translated, it gives CASSFAGCEAFF. The gene calls are TRBV28 and TRBJ1-1; D unresolved. Germline values: CDR1 MDHEN, CDR2 SYDVKM. Trimming pared 3 bases from V and 7 bases from J, leaving 9 bases between. The CDR3 totals 12 residues.

This chain joins TRBV6-5 and TRBJ1-2; possibly TRBD1 for D (6 bases). CDR1 and CDR2 from the germline V gene are MNHEY and SVGAGI. This CDR3 comprises 14 residues. Trimming pared 6 bases from V and 7 bases from J, leaving 18 bases between. The CDR3 nucleotides read TGTGCCAGCAGATCGGGGGGCGTTCTTGGTGGCTACACCTTC. The encoded protein is CASRSGGVLGGYTF.

The V call is TRBV29-1, the J call TRBJ2-2; a possible D gene is TRBD1 (6 bases). V lost 7 bases to trimming and J lost 4 bases, with 13 bases between them. The germline gives CDR1 SQVTM, CDR2 ANQGSEA. This CDR3 has 13 residues. CDR3 sequence reads: CSGRQASTGELFF. The DNA of the CDR3 is TGCAGCGGCCGACAGGCTTCCACCGGGGAGCTGTTTTTT.